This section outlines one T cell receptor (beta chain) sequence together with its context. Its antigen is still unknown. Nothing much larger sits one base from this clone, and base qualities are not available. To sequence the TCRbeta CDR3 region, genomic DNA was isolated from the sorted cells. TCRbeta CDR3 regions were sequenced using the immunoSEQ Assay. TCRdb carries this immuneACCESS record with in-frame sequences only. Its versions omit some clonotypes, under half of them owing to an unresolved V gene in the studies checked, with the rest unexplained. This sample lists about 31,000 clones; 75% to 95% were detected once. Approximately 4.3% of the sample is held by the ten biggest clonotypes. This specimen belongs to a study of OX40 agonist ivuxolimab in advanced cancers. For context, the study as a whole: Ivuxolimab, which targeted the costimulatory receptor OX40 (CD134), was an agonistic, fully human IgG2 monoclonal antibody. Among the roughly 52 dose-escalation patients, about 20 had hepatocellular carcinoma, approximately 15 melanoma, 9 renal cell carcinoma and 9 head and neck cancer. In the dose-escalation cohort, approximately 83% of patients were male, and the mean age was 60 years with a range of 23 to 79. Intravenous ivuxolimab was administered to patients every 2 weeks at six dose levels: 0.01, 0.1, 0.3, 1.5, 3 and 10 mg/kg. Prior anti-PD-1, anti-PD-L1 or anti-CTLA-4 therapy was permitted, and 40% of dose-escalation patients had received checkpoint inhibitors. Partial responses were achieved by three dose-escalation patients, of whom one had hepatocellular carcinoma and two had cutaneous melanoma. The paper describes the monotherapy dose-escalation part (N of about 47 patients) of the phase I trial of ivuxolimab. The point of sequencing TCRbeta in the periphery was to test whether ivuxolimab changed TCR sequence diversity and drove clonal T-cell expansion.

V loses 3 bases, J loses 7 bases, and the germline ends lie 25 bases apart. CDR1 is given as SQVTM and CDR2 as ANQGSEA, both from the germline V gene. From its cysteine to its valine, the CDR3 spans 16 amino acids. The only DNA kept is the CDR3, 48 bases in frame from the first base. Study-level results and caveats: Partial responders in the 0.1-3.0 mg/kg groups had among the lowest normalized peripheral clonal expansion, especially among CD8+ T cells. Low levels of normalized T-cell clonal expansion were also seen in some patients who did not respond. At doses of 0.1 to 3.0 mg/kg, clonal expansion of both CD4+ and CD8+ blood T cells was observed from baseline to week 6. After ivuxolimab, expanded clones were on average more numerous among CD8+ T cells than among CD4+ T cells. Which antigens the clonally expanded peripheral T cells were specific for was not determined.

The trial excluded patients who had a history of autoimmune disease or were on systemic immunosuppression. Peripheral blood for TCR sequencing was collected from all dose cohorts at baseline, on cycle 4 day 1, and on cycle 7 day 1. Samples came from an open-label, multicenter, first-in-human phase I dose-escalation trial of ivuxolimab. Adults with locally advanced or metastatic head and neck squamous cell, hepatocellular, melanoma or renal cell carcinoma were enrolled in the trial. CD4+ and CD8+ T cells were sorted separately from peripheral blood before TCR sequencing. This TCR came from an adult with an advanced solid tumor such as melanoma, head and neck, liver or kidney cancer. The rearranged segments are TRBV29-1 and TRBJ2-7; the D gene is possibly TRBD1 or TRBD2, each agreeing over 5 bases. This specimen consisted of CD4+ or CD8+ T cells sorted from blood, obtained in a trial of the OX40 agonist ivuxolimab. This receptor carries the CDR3 CSVEWVGPKGPQEQYV. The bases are TGCAGCGTTGAGTGGGTTGGACCAAAGGGACCTCAGGAGCAGTACGTC.